A single sample gave rise to the 14 T cell receptor beta chains below, sequenced in a study of T cells after yellow fever vaccination. TCRdb re-called the 5' RACE reads through MiXCR, storing one row per CDR3 protein. Of some 150,000 distinct CDR3 sequences detected, 9.5% to 11% appear once; the ten largest clones hold roughly a third. The sample here was CD8+ T cells sorted from PBMCs, taken 15 days after the yellow fever booster vaccination. The receptors shown here come from a young man who received the YFV17D yellow fever vaccine.

This clonotype occurred a few times. V usage is TRBV7-2 and J usage is TRBJ2-1, with 13 bases that match TRBD2. The junction had 7 bases not matched to a gene; V was cut back by 5 bases and J by 12 bases. This CDR3 comprises 14 residues. Germline lookup yields CDR1 SGHTA and CDR2 FQGNSA. The CDR3 loop is CASSTTSGGAAQFF. As DNA, the CDR3 is TGTGCCAGCAGCACCACTAGCGGGGGGGCGGCGCAGTTCTTC.

This clonotype was observed many times. DNA for the CDR3: TGTGCCAGCACCTCAGTAGTAGCGGGGGGCCGAACGCAGTATTTT. Protein sequence: CASTSVVAGGRTQYF. V is TRBV3-1 and J is TRBJ2-3, with TRBD2 matching over 10 bases. The V gene's germline CDR1 is LGHDT and CDR2 YNNKEL (reference sequence). V dropped 7 bases and J dropped 9; count of bases not matched to a gene: 13. The CDR3 is 15 residues long.

A few counts support this clonotype. This chain joins TRBV12-5 and TRBJ2-7; perhaps D is TRBD1 or TRBD2 (5 bases each). Trimming removed 1 base at V and 0 bases at J, with 19 bases between. Germline-derived CDR1 and CDR2 are LGHNT and FRNRAP. The CDR3 is 18 residues long. DNA of the CDR3: TGTGCTAGTGGTTTGGCCCCGTCCGGGGACCTCCTCTCCTACGAGCAGTACTTC. Protein: CASGLAPSGDLLSYEQYF.

The V gene is TRBV27, the J gene TRBJ2-3, with TRBD2 as a possible D gene (7 bases). The CDR3 sequence is 18 residues long. Per germline, CDR1 MNHEY and CDR2 SMNVEV (reference sequence). V lost 6 bases and J lost 0, with 22 bases in between. The CDR3 here is CASRAPGRGLSSTDTQYF. In DNA, the CDR3 is TGTGCCAGCAGGGCCCCGGGGCGGGGGCTGTCTAGCACAGATACGCAGTATTTT.

This chain links TRBV4-3 with TRBJ1-2; maybe TRBD1 (5 bases). The CDR3 contains 20 residues. Germline assignment: CDR1 LGHNA and CDR2 YSLEER. Trimming pared 1 base from V and 1 base from J, leaving 25 bases between. The CDR3 here is CASSQGGYGDPRRRNYGYTF. The CDR3 nucleotides are TGCGCCAGCAGCCAAGGTGGTTATGGGGACCCGAGACGTCGTAACTATGGCTACACCTTC.

The gene calls are TRBV4-1 and TRBJ2-5, with 7 bases lining up with TRBD2. The trim removed 3 bases at V and 4 bases at J, leaving 11 bases unmatched. CDR1 is MGHRA, CDR2 YSYEKL, per germline. This CDR3 is 16 amino acids long. The CDR3 loop reads CASSQGGGSPGETQYF. The DNA for the CDR3 is TGCGCCAGCAGCCAGGGCGGGGGTAGCCCGGGAGAGACCCAGTACTTC.

This clonotype turned up a few times. This chain joins TRBV2 and TRBJ1-3; D perhaps matches TRBD1 (5 bases). V was trimmed by 2 bases and J by 0 bases, leaving 14 bases between them. Germline assignment: CDR1 SNHLY and CDR2 FYNNEI. The CDR3 is 17 residues long. This CDR3 is CASSEFGDSLSGNTIYF. The CDR3 nucleotides read TGTGCCAGCAGTGAATTCGGTGACAGCCTCTCTGGAAACACCATATATTTT.

This rearrangement joins TRBV27 to TRBJ2-2; D gene unclear. Germline values: CDR1 MNHEY, CDR2 SMNVEV (reference sequence). This CDR3 is built from 11 residues. V lost 6 bases and J 7 bases, leaving 6 bases between the germline ends. The CDR3 protein is CASRFIGELFF. The CDR3 DNA reads TGTGCCAGCAGATTCATCGGGGAGCTGTTTTTT.

The V gene is TRBV12-3 or TRBV12-4, the J gene TRBJ2-3, with 8 bases identical to TRBD2. V shed 4 bases and J 2 bases; nucleotides not matched to a gene: 11. The CDR3 is 17 residues long. CDR3: CASSSPVAGFDTDTQYF. The CDR3 DNA follows: TGTGCCAGCAGTTCCCCGGTAGCGGGGTTCGACACAGATACGCAGTATTTT.

Only a few counts were recorded for this clonotype. The V and J genes are TRBV4-3 and TRBJ1-5; D call uncertain. Trimming left V 0 bases short and J 4 bases short, with 4 bases between. The CDR3 runs to 13 residues. Per germline, CDR1 LGHNA and CDR2 YSLEER. This CDR3 is CASSQDGNQPQHF. CDR3 bases: TGCGCCAGCAGCCAAGACGGAAATCAGCCCCAGCATTTT.

This clonotype has only a few counts. The chain uses TRBV6-4 and TRBJ2-1; D is undetermined. This CDR3 spans 12 amino acids. Germline lookup yields CDR1 MRHNA and CDR2 SNTAGT. The germline V and J ends were trimmed by 3 bases and 10 bases, with 10 bases remaining between them. CDR3 sequence: CASSEMGGEQFF. In DNA form, the CDR3 reads TGTGCCAGCAGTGAAATGGGTGGCGAGCAGTTCTTC.

The chain is built from TRBV9 and TRBJ2-4; D remains unclear. Between the trimmed V and J ends, which lost 1 base and 8 bases, there was a span of 16 bases. Germline assignment: CDR1 SGDLS and CDR2 YYNGEE. CDR3 length: 15 amino acids. The CDR3 nucleotides are TGTGCCAGCAGCGTATCCGCCATCTCGGCGGACATTCAGTACTTC. Translating gives CASSVSAISADIQYF.

This chain uses TRBV28 with TRBJ2-1; TRBD1 matches at 7 bases. This CDR3 contains 16 residues. The V gene end was trimmed by 3 bases and the J gene end by 1 base; junction bases not matched to a gene: 6. Germline CDR1 is MDHEN and CDR2 is SYDVKM. The chain's CDR3 is CASSLTARGSYNEQFF. The DNA of the CDR3 is TGTGCCAGCAGTTTGACGGCCAGGGGGTCCTACAATGAGCAGTTCTTC.

This clonotype was seen more than once but under ten times. The chain couples TRBV6-2 or TRBV6-3 to TRBJ1-4; no firm D call. In germline, CDR1 is MNHEY, CDR2 SVGEGT. The CDR3 contains 15 residues. Trimming pared 6 bases from V and 4 bases from J, leaving 15 bases between. CDR3 DNA sequence: TGTGCCAGCAGCTCCGAGGAACGGGGTAATGAAAAACTGTTTTTT. It codes for CASSSEERGNEKLFF.